Here is one T cell receptor beta chain with its context. The antigen is undetermined. The repertoire was sequenced with immunoSEQ multiplex PCR; TCRdb's copy has only in-frame clones and lacks some. Of about 29,000 clones listed, 90% to 95% are singletons. This specimen comes from a study of regulatory and conventional T cells in RAG deficiency. Overall study results and limits: Omenn patients showed >75% Treg-Tconv overlap and shorter CDR3 lengths. Shannon entropy was markedly lower and Simpson indices higher in RAG-deficient patients than control T-cell subsets.

V gave up 0 bases and J gave up 6 bases; unmatched junction bases: 7. Germline V lookup: CDR1 KGHSH, CDR2 LQKENI. The CDR3 spans 15 residues. Blood CD4+ CD25-low CD127-high conventional T cells supplied the genomic DNA template. These data were also filed under a second study, of regulatory T cells. From that paper: Amplification used 52 TRBV primers and 13 TRBJ primers.

The TCR originated in a human donor in good health. Sequencing was done on a sample of CD25- CD4+ T cells sorted from blood. This sequence joins TRBV18 and TRBJ2-5, with 7 bases aligning to TRBD1. The CDR3 loop reads CASSPPNDREKTQYF. DNA for the CDR3: TGTGCCAGCTCACCACCGAACGACAGGGAAAAGACCCAGTACTTC.